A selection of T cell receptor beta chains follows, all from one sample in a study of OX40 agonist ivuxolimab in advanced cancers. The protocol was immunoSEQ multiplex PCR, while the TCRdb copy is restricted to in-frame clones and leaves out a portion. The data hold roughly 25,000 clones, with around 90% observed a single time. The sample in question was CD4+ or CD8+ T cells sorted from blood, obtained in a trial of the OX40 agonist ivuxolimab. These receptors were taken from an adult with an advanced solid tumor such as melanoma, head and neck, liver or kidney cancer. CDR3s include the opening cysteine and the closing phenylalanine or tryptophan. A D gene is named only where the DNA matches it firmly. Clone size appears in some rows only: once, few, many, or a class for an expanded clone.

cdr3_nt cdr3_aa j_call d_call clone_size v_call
TGTGCCAGCAGCTTTGGAGCGGGGGGGGTTTACGAGCAGTACTTC CASSFGAGGVYEQYF TRBJ2-7 TRBD2 NA TRBV7-6
TGTGCCAGCAGTAAGGAAGTGGCGGCGCAGGAGACCCAGTACTTC CASSKEVAAQETQYF TRBJ2-5 NA NA TRBV28
TGTGCCAGCAGGCAATACATGAACACTGAAGCTTTCTTT CASRQYMNTEAFF TRBJ1-1 NA NA TRBV27
TGTGCCTGGAGTGGATACTATTCTGAGACCCAGTACTTC CAWSGYYSETQYF TRBJ2-5 NA NA TRBV30
TGTGCCAGCAGCTTTGGGGGGCTAGGCGAGCAGTACTTC CASSFGGLGEQYF TRBJ2-7 NA once TRBV7-6
TGTGCCAGCAGCGCCCAGGACGGATGGAGGACCCAGTACTTC CASSAQDGWRTQYF TRBJ2-5 NA NA TRBV9
TGTGCCAGCCGATCCGCCAGGGGGCGAGGGCAAGAGACCCAGTACTTC CASRSARGRGQETQYF TRBJ2-5 TRBD1 NA TRBV28
TGTGCCAGCAGCGTAGTTGGAGACACCATATATTTT CASSVVGDTIYF TRBJ1-3 NA NA TRBV9
TGTGCCAGCAGACCAGGACCGACGAACACTGAAGCTTTCTTT CASRPGPTNTEAFF TRBJ1-1 NA NA TRBV6-5
TGTGCCAGCAGTGCTCAGGAGAATCAGCCCCAGCATTTT CASSAQENQPQHF TRBJ1-5 NA few TRBV28
TGTGCCAGCAAGAAACATCCAGAATTCCAAGAGACCCAGTACTTC CASKKHPEFQETQYF TRBJ2-5 NA NA TRBV2
TGTGCCAGCAGCCGGACAGGGTTCTTGACTGAAGCTTTCTTT CASSRTGFLTEAFF TRBJ1-1 TRBD1 NA TRBV14
TGTGCCAGCAGCTCCGCCCTCCAGCCGAAGGTGGCAGATACGCAGTATTTT CASSSALQPKVADTQYF TRBJ2-3 NA NA TRBV7-9
TGCAGCGTCCCGGGGGGAACTGAAGCTTTCTTT CSVPGGTEAFF TRBJ1-1 NA NA TRBV29-1
TGCGCCAGCAGCTTGGGAGGCGGTGATGAAGCTTTCTTT CASSLGGGDEAFF TRBJ1-1 NA NA TRBV5-1
TGCGCCAGCAGCCCCTACAGGGAAACCCTCTACGAGCAGTACTTC CASSPYRETLYEQYF TRBJ2-7 NA NA TRBV5-1
TGTGCCTGGAGTGTGGGGACAGGGAGGCATGAGCAGTTCTTC CAWSVGTGRHEQFF TRBJ2-1 TRBD1 NA TRBV30
TGCAGTGTGGCTGACGGTGAGCAGTTCTTC CSVADGEQFF TRBJ2-1 NA NA TRBV20-1
TGTGCCAGTAGTACCGGGACGGGGCACTACGAGCAGTACTTC CASSTGTGHYEQYF TRBJ2-7 NA NA TRBV19
TGTGCCAGTAGTTATGATGTTAACAATGAGCAGTTCTTC CASSYDVNNEQFF TRBJ2-1 NA NA TRBV19
TGCGCCAGCAGCTACCTCGGGACTAGCGGGGCCTCGAACACCGGGGAGCTGTTTTTT CASSYLGTSGASNTGELFF TRBJ2-2 TRBD2 NA TRBV5-1
TGTGCCAGCAGTGAAGCGAGGACACCCAACACCGGGGAGCTGTTTTTT CASSEARTPNTGELFF TRBJ2-2 NA NA TRBV6-1
TGTGCCAGCAGCTTGGTGGGACAGGGGAGCTACGAGCAGTACTTC CASSLVGQGSYEQYF TRBJ2-7 TRBD1 NA TRBV5-4
TGTGCCAGTAGTATTTATCTGAACACCGGGGAGCTGTTTTTT CASSIYLNTGELFF TRBJ2-2 NA few TRBV19
TGTGCCAGCAGCTCACTAGCGAGGGTCTACGAGCAGTACTTC CASSSLARVYEQYF TRBJ2-7 TRBD2 NA TRBV7-9
TGTGCCAGCAGCTTTTCCCCGATCAGCATCTCTGGAAACACCATATATTTT CASSFSPISISGNTIYF TRBJ1-3 NA NA TRBV7-9
TGCGCCAGCAGCCAAGATGAGGGAACCTACAATGAGCAGTTCTTC CASSQDEGTYNEQFF TRBJ2-1 NA NA TRBV4-3
TGTGCCAGCAGTGATTGGCGAGGGGATGGCTACACCTTC CASSDWRGDGYTF TRBJ1-2 NA NA TRBV6-1
TGTGCCAGCAGTTACTCGAGGGACAGTGGATCACCCCTCCACTTT CASSYSRDSGSPLHF TRBJ1-6 TRBD1 once TRBV6-5
TGTGCCAGAAGCTGGGGACCCGGGACAGGGCTCACCGGGGAGCTGTTTTTT CARSWGPGTGLTGELFF TRBJ2-2 TRBD1 NA TRBV5-3
TGCGCCAGCAGCCAAGATTCCGGGATCTATACAGGCTACGAGCAGTACTTC CASSQDSGIYTGYEQYF TRBJ2-7 NA few TRBV4-1
TGTGCCAGCAGCTTAAGGTTCAAGAGCTCCTATAATTCACCCCTCCACTTT CASSLRFKSSYNSPLHF TRBJ1-6 NA NA TRBV7-8
TGCAGCGTGAACCTACAGGAGAGCTCCTACGAGCAGTACTTC CSVNLQESSYEQYF TRBJ2-7 NA NA TRBV29-1
TGCGCCAGCAGCAACCGGCCCCATGAGCAGTTCTTC CASSNRPHEQFF TRBJ2-1 NA NA TRBV5-1
TGTGCCAGCAGCTTAGCAGTGGGGCCGAACACCATATATTTT CASSLAVGPNTIYF TRBJ1-3 NA few TRBV7-9
TGCGCCAGCAGTTATCCGCCCGGACGTTATCCCCCCAAGAACACTGAAGCTTTCTTT CASSYPPGRYPPKNTEAFF TRBJ1-1 NA NA TRBV10-1
TGTGCCAGCAGCCCAGGCGGGACCCGAAATTCACCCCTCCACTTT CASSPGGTRNSPLHF TRBJ1-6 NA once TRBV7-9
TGTGCCAGCAGCGCCTCTAGCGCGTACTACAATGAGCAGTTCTTC CASSASSAYYNEQFF TRBJ2-1 NA NA TRBV7-9
TGTGCCAGTAGTGTACTCGCCCCCACGGCAAGGATAAATTCACCCCTCCACTTT CASSVLAPTARINSPLHF TRBJ1-6 NA NA TRBV19
TGTGCCAGCAGCTTAGGGACAGGGATCGAGCAGTACTTC CASSLGTGIEQYF TRBJ2-7 TRBD1 medium-sized TRBV5-5
TGTGCCAGTAGTATAGATCGGGACAGACTGAACACTGAAGCTTTCTTT CASSIDRDRLNTEAFF TRBJ1-1 TRBD1 few TRBV19
TGTGCCAGCGGCGAAAATGAGCAGTTCTTC CASGENEQFF TRBJ2-1 NA NA TRBV2